Below are 21 T cell receptor beta chains sequenced from a single sample in a study of CD8+ T cells in alopecia areata. Reverse transcription of extracted RNA yielded cDNA, which provided the sequencing template. Repertoires were generated with immunoSEQ multiplex PCR, while TCRdb's copy carries only in-frame clones and drops some. This sample comprises some 110,000 clones, none seen once only. Input material: lesional skin. The receptors derive from a C3H/HeJ mouse with alopecia areata. The mice in this strain carry MHC haplotype H2-k.

This clone has more than one count but fewer than ten. Gene names denote mouse genes. The read ends 4 residues before the CDR3 terminus; that terminus is restored from the germline J gene. The J gene is TRBJ2-1, the V gene TRBV13-3; 9 bases match TRBD1. The CDR3 has 13 amino acids. V was pared by 5 bases and J by 6 bases, with 3 bases of the junction left unmatched. Germline CDR1 NNHDY, CDR2 SYVADS. The CDR3 spells CASRTDRGAEQFF. The CDR3 DNA, read in part, is TGTGCCAGCAGGACGGACAGGGGTGCT.

In regard to this clone: Gene labels here are mouse ones. The read falls 4 residues short of the CDR3 end, and the missing part is taken from the germline J gene. The rearrangement uses TRBV13-3 and TRBJ2-4; 7 nucleotides match TRBD2. Trimming at V came to 3 bases and at J to 0 bases, leaving 4 bases not matched to a gene. The CDR3 covers 15 residues. Germline V gene sequence: CDR1 NNHDY, CDR2 SYVADS. The sequenced part of the CDR3 DNA is TGTGCCAGCAGTGTCTCCTGGGGGAGTCAAAAC. The encoded protein is CASSVSWGSQN. The full CDR3 reads CASSVSWGSQNTLYF.

This clone was picked up a small number of times. The gene symbols are mouse symbols. The CDR3 end is not reached by the read, which stops 4 residues before it; the germline J gene fills it in. This sequence joins TRBV29 and TRBJ2-7, with a possible D match to TRBD1 (5 bases). The CDR3 runs 14 residues. Deletions cut 2 bases from V and 0 bases from J, with 8 bases between. Germline lookup yields CDR1 MSHET and CDR2 SYDVDS. The CDR3 bases that were read are TGTGCTAGCAGTTTAGAGGACAACTCCTAT. This codes for CASSLEDNSY. The entire CDR3 sequence reads CASSLEDNSYEQYF.

The sample holds a few counts of this clone. Any gene name here is a mouse gene name. The read ends 4 residues early relative to the CDR3; the germline J gene fills the gap. The chain links TRBV1 to TRBJ2-7; TRBD1 aligns across 7 bases. This CDR3 contains 15 residues. Germline CDR1 NSQYPW, CDR2 LRSPGD (reference sequence). The CDR3 loop reads CTCSAETGLFDEQYF. CDR3 DNA, as far as it was read: TGCACCTGCAGTGCAGAGACAGGGTTATTCGAT.

Points on this clone: Gene names and germline match the mouse. The CDR3 end is not reached by the read, which stops 4 residues before it; the germline J gene fills it in. This sequence joins TRBV1 and TRBJ1-1; 12 nucleotides match TRBD1. Per germline, CDR1 NSQYPW and CDR2 LRSPGD (reference sequence). This CDR3 has 15 amino acids. CDR3: CTCSAGQGARTEVFF. The CDR3 bases that were read are TGCACCTGCAGTGCGGGACAGGGGGCGAGGACA.

The sample holds a few counts of this clone. These gene names are mouse names. The read halts 4 residues ahead of the CDR3 end, with the missing end drawn from the germline J gene. V and J are TRBV1 and TRBJ1-2, with D unclear. The CDR3 is 15 residues long. Germline CDR1 and CDR2: NSQYPW and LRSPGD (reference sequence). Trimming pared 0 bases from V and 0 bases from J, leaving 8 bases between. The CDR3 reads CTCSADPPANSDYTF. The covered CDR3 bases are TGCACCTGCAGTGCAGATCCTCCTGCAAACTCC.

This clone was counted between two and nine times. Germline and genes here are mouse. The missing CDR3 end, 4 residues past where the read stops, is filled in from the germline J gene. The V call is TRBV1, the J call TRBJ1-1, with D possibly TRBD1 on 6 matching bases. Trimming took off 0 bases at V and 3 bases at J, with 14 bases between the two ends. In germline, CDR1 is NSQYPW, CDR2 LRSPGD (reference sequence). The CDR3 spans 16 residues. Incomplete CDR3 DNA: TGCACCTGCAGTGCAGATCGGGCAGGGGTGGACACA. Residues: CTCSADRAGVDT. The whole CDR3 region reads CTCSADRAGVDTEVFF.

On this clone: The genes are named according to mouse. CDR3 DNA (partial): TGTGCCAGCAGTGAGAGGACTGGAACTAGTGCAGAA. Its protein product is CASSERTGTSAE. The full CDR3 reads CASSERTGTSAETLYF. The J gene is TRBJ2-3, the V gene TRBV13-3, with 7 bases matching TRBD2. The CDR3 is cut off 4 residues early in the read; its end comes from the germline J gene. The CDR3 length is 16 residues. Germline V gives CDR1 NNHDY, CDR2 SYVADS. The trim removed 2 bases at V and 0 bases at J, leaving 6 bases unmatched.

On this clone itself: Germline and genes here are mouse. The read ends 4 residues early relative to the CDR3; the germline J gene fills the gap. This sequence joins TRBV13-3 and TRBJ2-4, with D tentatively TRBD1 (6 bases). CDR1 and CDR2 (germline): NNHDY, SYVADS. This CDR3 comprises 15 residues. Deletions cut 2 bases from V and 0 bases from J, with 10 bases between. The DNA read from the CDR3 is TGTGCCAGCAGTGAGGGGGACAATAGTCAAAAC. Translated, it gives CASSEGDNSQN. The whole CDR3 protein is CASSEGDNSQNTLYF.

This clone was observed a few times. Gene names are mouse gene names. The read stops 4 residues short of the end of the CDR3; the missing end is completed from the germline J gene. The V gene is TRBV19, the J gene TRBJ2-3, with 7 bases lining up with TRBD1. V lost 4 bases, J lost 0 bases, and 5 bases stayed unmatched. Germline-derived CDR1 and CDR2 are FNHDT and SITEND (reference sequence). This CDR3 contains 15 residues. CDR3 sequence: CASSLQGDSAETLYF. The covered CDR3 bases are TGTGCCAGCAGTCTTCAGGGGGATAGTGCAGAA.

On this clone itself: Germline and genes here are mouse. The CDR3 is cut off 4 residues early in the read; its end comes from the germline J gene. This chain uses TRBV1 with TRBJ2-5, with 11 bases lining up with TRBD2. Germline assignment: CDR1 NSQYPW and CDR2 LRSPGD (reference sequence). The CDR3 runs to 17 residues. The CDR3 region is CTCSADRHWGGADTQYF. The DNA read from the CDR3 is TGCACCTGCAGTGCAGATCGCCACTGGGGGGGCGCAGAC. The whole variable domain, filled in from reference TRBV1 and TRBJ2-5, reads VTLLEQNPRWRLVPRGQAVNLRCILKNSQYPWMSWYQQDLQKQLQWLFTLRSPGDKEVKSLPGADYLATRVTDTELRLQVANMSQGRTLYCTCSADRHWGGADTQYFGPGTRLLVL.

On this clone: All gene names here are mouse names. The read finishes 4 residues shy of the CDR3 end, and the germline J gene is used to complete it. The chain couples TRBV13-3 to TRBJ2-4; perhaps TRBD1 as D (5 bases). The V end was cut by 0 bases, the J end by 0 bases, with 11 bases between. Germline CDR1 and CDR2: NNHDY and SYVADS. The CDR3 is made up of 16 amino acids. The DNA read from the CDR3 is TGTGCCAGCAGTGATGCCTCGGACAATAGTCAAAAC. This codes for CASSDASDNSQN. The entire CDR3 sequence reads CASSDASDNSQNTLYF.

This clone was detected only a few times. The genes are named according to mouse. The CDR3 goes on 4 residues after the read ends, and that part is filled in from the germline J gene. The gene calls are TRBV13-2 and TRBJ2-1; 13 positions match TRBD2. The junction had 4 bases not matched to a gene; V was cut back by 2 bases and J by 5 bases. The CDR3 contains 16 residues. Per the germline V gene, CDR1 is NNHNN and CDR2 is SYGAGS (reference sequence). The CDR3 spells CASGDGTGGEDAEQFF. Incomplete CDR3 DNA: TGTGCCAGCGGTGACGGGACTGGGGGGGAGGATGCT.

This clone was counted only a few times. The protein TCRdb lists differs from the translation of the DNA at residue 9; the protein given here is translated from the DNA itself. Gene and germline names: mouse. Read coverage stops 3 residues before the CDR3 terminus; the germline J gene supplies the remainder. The chain employs TRBV5 and TRBJ1-6; no definite D call. Being an ORF, TRBJ1-6 has a function that is uncertain. The germline V and J ends were trimmed by 5 bases and 5 bases, with 4 bases remaining between them. This CDR3 is 12 amino acids long. CDR1 and CDR2 (germline): LGHNA, YNLKQL (reference sequence). CDR3 bases read: TGTGCCAGCAGCTCAAATAATTCGCCC. Translated, it gives CASSSNNSP. The whole CDR3 sequence reads CASSSNNSPLYF.

With regard to this clone: Mouse gene names apply. The read ends 4 residues before the CDR3 terminus; that terminus is restored from the germline J gene. The chain employs TRBV13-1 and TRBJ2-4; D ambiguous. Trimming removed 3 bases from V and 0 bases from J, with 8 bases in between. The CDR3 is 14 amino acids. Germline V gene lookup returns CDR1 NSHNY and CDR2 SYGAGN. The CDR3 here is CASSAYISQNTLYF. Incomplete CDR3 DNA: TGTGCCAGCAGTGCCTACATAAGTCAAAAC.

This clone was recorded many times. Gene names refer to mouse genes. With the read ending 4 residues before the CDR3 end, the germline J gene is used to fill in that end. At the DNA level, this CDR3 is encoded by other sequences in the same sample as well. The rearrangement uses TRBV13-3 and TRBJ2-7; weak D call: TRBD2 (5 bases). Trimming cost V 0 bases and J 0 bases, with 10 bases left between them. The CDR3 has 15 amino acids. Germline V gene data show CDR1 as NNHDY and CDR2 as SYVADS. The covered CDR3 bases are TGTGCCAGCAGTGATGCAACTGGTAGCTCCTAT. This gives the protein CASSDATGSSY. The full CDR3 is CASSDATGSSYEQYF.

For this clone: Gene names and germline match the mouse. CDR3 DNA, as far as it was read: TGCACCTGCAGTGCAGATCCAGGGAAGGACTCC. This gives the protein CTCSADPGKDS. The complete CDR3 sequence is CTCSADPGKDSDYTF. V usage is TRBV1 and J usage is TRBJ1-2; tentative D call: TRBD1 (5 bases). The observed sequence ends 4 residues before the CDR3 terminus, with the missing tail filled in from the germline J gene. With 0 bases removed from V and 3 bases from J, the gap between germline ends came to 11 bases. The germline gives CDR1 NSQYPW, CDR2 LRSPGD (reference sequence). This CDR3 has 15 residues.

This clone has a handful of counts. Here the gene names and germline are mouse. The CDR3 extends 4 residues past the end of the read, so its final part is completed from the germline J gene. The chain links TRBV5 to TRBJ2-1; TRBD2 matches 11 bases. Trimming at V came to 1 base and at J to 6 bases, leaving 5 bases not matched to a gene. Germline values: CDR1 LGHNA, CDR2 YNLKQL (reference sequence). The CDR3 contains 16 residues. The CDR3 spells CASSQGLGGWGAEQFF. Partial CDR3 DNA: TGTGCCAGCAGCCAAGGACTGGGGGGGTGGGGTGCT.

This clone was seen a handful of times. Genes and germline come from the mouse. From the germline J gene comes the end of the CDR3, since the read stops 4 residues before it. This chain links TRBV14 with TRBJ1-1; D gene ambiguous. The V end was cut by 3 bases, the J end by 4 bases, with 4 bases between. CDR1 SGHDT and CDR2 FRDEAV come from the germline V gene. The CDR3 contains 11 residues. The part of the CDR3 DNA that was read is TGTGCCAGCAGTTATGGCACA. It is translated as CASSYGT. The CDR3 reads in full as CASSYGTEVFF.

As concerns this clone: Any gene name here is a mouse gene name. The CDR3 end is not reached by the read, which stops 4 residues before it; the germline J gene fills it in. V is TRBV13-1 and J is TRBJ2-3, with 8 bases that match TRBD1. The CDR3 loop spans 14 amino acids. V was pared by 3 bases and J by 3 bases, with 3 bases of the junction left unmatched. Germline-derived CDR1 and CDR2 are NSHNY and SYGAGN. The CDR3 reads CASSATGVAETLYF. CDR3 DNA, as far as it was read: TGTGCCAGCAGTGCGACAGGGGTAGCAGAA.

This clone was seen more than once but under ten times. The listed genes are named as in mouse. The CDR3 spells CASSILAETLYF. CDR3 DNA (partial): TGTGCCAGCAGTATTCTGGCAGAA. This sequence joins TRBV19 and TRBJ2-3; no definite D call. The read comes to an end 4 residues before the CDR3 does, leaving the germline J gene to fill in the end. The V and J ends lost 2 bases and 3 bases respectively, with 4 bases between them. Germline values: CDR1 FNHDT, CDR2 SITEND (reference sequence). The CDR3 extends over 12 amino acids.